Each of the 17 T cell receptor beta chains below was sequenced from the same sample in a study of blood T cells in healthy people across ages. PCR was performed a second time for about 7 to 11 cycles using a sample-barcoded 5' primer and a J-beta primer mix. TCRdb reanalysed the 5' RACE reads using MiXCR and keeps one entry per CDR3 protein. The sample lists some 1.6 million distinct CDR3 sequences, 30% to 40% occurring once. Source material: blood. These receptor sequences come from a woman in her 30s in good health.

This chain uses TRBV20-1 with TRBJ2-5, with D unresolved. Germline CDR1 and CDR2: DFQATT and SNEGSKA (reference sequence). Trimming pared 4 bases from V and 2 bases from J, leaving 8 bases between. This CDR3 has 12 residues. CDR3 residues: CSATKIQETQYF. CDR3 in DNA: TGCAGTGCTACCAAAATACAAGAGACCCAGTACTTC.

The rearrangement joins TRBV4-1 to TRBJ2-7; D perhaps matches TRBD2 (6 bases). The DNA end is a closer match to TRBJ2-5, so the J assignment may be wrong. The germline V gene encodes CDR1 MGHRA and CDR2 YSYEKL. The CDR3 consists of 14 residues. The CDR3 DNA sequence: TGCGCCAGCAGCCAAGATCCTAGCGAAAAGACCCAGTACTTC. It codes for CASSQDPSEKTQYF.

V usage is TRBV6-1 and J usage is TRBJ2-7, with D unclear. Trimming shortened V by 6 bases and J by 0 bases, and 15 bases separated the two germline ends. The CDR3 sequence is 15 residues long. The germline gives CDR1 MNHNS, CDR2 SASEGT. In DNA form, the CDR3 reads TGTGCCAGCAGGGGCGACTTCCTGTACTCCTACGAGCAGTACTTC. It is translated as CASRGDFLYSYEQYF.

A remark on this clonotype: A much bigger clone sits one base away, suggesting this may be a read error. The rearrangement links TRBV29-1 to TRBJ2-3, with D possibly matching TRBD1 (5 bases). The CDR3 contains 15 residues. Germline loops: CDR1 SQVTM, CDR2 ANQGSEA. CDR3 sequence: CSVEPTSISTGTQYF. For the CDR3, the DNA is TGCAGCGTTGAGCCAACCTCAATCAGCACAGGTACGCAGTATTTT.

This clonotype was seen more than once but under ten times. The chain employs TRBV12-3 or TRBV12-4 and TRBJ1-2; TRBD1 agrees at 8 bases. With 5 bases clipped from V and 4 bases from J, the junction kept 9 bases outside the gene matches. This CDR3 has 15 amino acids. Here the CDR3 reads CASSGGTGRIYGYTF. The DNA of the CDR3 is TGTGCCAGCAGTGGGGGGACAGGCCGCATCTATGGCTACACCTTC.

The rearrangement links TRBV6-1 to TRBJ1-4; TRBD1 matches 8 bases. The ends lost 4 bases at V and 8 bases at J; junction bases unmatched: 6. The CDR3 extends over 14 amino acids. Per the germline V gene, CDR1 is MNHNS and CDR2 is SASEGT. DNA of the CDR3: TGTGCCAGCAGTGTTGACAGGGGCTCCGAAAAACTGTTTTTT. Its protein is CASSVDRGSEKLFF.

This sequence joins TRBV27 and TRBJ2-5; D is possibly TRBD1 (6 bases). V lost 4 bases and J lost 5, with 20 bases in between. There are 16 residues in the CDR3. Germline V lookup: CDR1 MNHEY, CDR2 SMNVEV (reference sequence). The DNA of the CDR3 is TGTGCCAGCAGTTGGAAGGCCAGGGGAGTATCGGAGACCCAGTACTTC. Amino acid sequence: CASSWKARGVSETQYF.

This clonotype has just a few counts. For the CDR3, the DNA is TGTGCCAGCAGCGTATTTGGGACAACTGGGGCCAACGTCCTGACTTTC. Its translation: CASSVFGTTGANVLTF. This rearrangement joins TRBV9 to TRBJ2-6; D is perhaps TRBD1 (6 bases). The CDR3 covers 16 residues. V lost 1 base, J lost 2 bases, and 10 bases lay in between. CDR1 and CDR2 from the germline V gene are SGDLS and YYNGEE.

The chain couples TRBV7-8 to TRBJ2-7; TRBD1 matches 12 bases. V was clipped by 1 base and J by 6 bases; unmatched bases: 7. This CDR3 contains 16 residues. Germline assignment: CDR1 SGHVS and CDR2 FQNEAQ. The DNA of the CDR3 is TGTGCCAGCAGCTTAGGGGGACAGGGGGCGCGTAGCGAGCAGTACTTC. It yields the protein CASSLGGQGARSEQYF.

A few counts support this clonotype. This sequence joins TRBV9 and TRBJ1-2; no clear D. V was shortened by 3 bases and J by 5 bases, with 8 bases between the two germline ends. Germline values: CDR1 SGDLS, CDR2 YYNGEE. The CDR3 covers 12 residues. The CDR3 loop is CASSADDYGYTF. CDR3 coding DNA: TGTGCCAGCAGCGCCGACGATTATGGCTACACCTTC.

There are a few counts of this clonotype. The rearrangement joins TRBV20-1 to TRBJ2-5; possibly TRBD1 or TRBD2 for D (5 bases each). The last part of the DNA fits TRBJ2-7 better; the J call may be wrong. Germline-derived CDR1 and CDR2 are DFQATT and SNEGSKA (reference sequence). The CDR3 loop spans 13 amino acids. The CDR3 DNA is TGCAGTGCTAGCCCGGGACCCATCTACGAGCAGTACTTC. Protein product: CSASPGPIYEQYF.

The chain couples TRBV3-1 to TRBJ2-1; tentatively, D is TRBD1 (6 bases). The V and J ends lost 4 bases and 7 bases respectively, with 14 bases between them. Per the germline V gene, CDR1 is LGHDT and CDR2 is YNNKEL (reference sequence). The CDR3 spans 14 residues. The CDR3 bases are TGTGCCAGCAGCCGCCCCCAGGGGATAAATGAGCAGTTCTTC. Residues: CASSRPQGINEQFF.

In its sample, this clonotype was seen a few times. V usage is TRBV12-3 or TRBV12-4 and J usage is TRBJ2-1; a possible D gene is TRBD1 (5 bases). V lost 5 bases, J lost 0 bases, and 11 bases lay in between. CDR3 length equals 15 residues. For the CDR3, the DNA is TGTGCCAGCAGTCCGGACAAGAGCTCCTACAATGAGCAGTTCTTC. It yields the protein CASSPDKSSYNEQFF.

This clonotype was seen a few times. The rearrangement links TRBV20-1 to TRBJ2-7, with TRBD2 matching 13 bases. The V gene's germline CDR1 is DFQATT and CDR2 SNEGSKA (reference sequence). The V gene end was trimmed by 6 bases and the J gene end by 3 bases; junction bases not matched to a gene: 11. The CDR3 is made up of 16 amino acids. The CDR3 reads CSAPTSGRATGYEQYF. The CDR3 coding sequence is TGCAGTGCGCCTACTAGCGGGAGGGCTACGGGCTACGAGCAGTACTTC.

This clonotype has a handful of counts. The genes are TRBV20-1 and TRBJ2-3; possibly TRBD1 or TRBD2 for D (5 bases each). V was clipped by 4 bases and J by 6 bases, with 17 bases between them. Looked up from germline, CDR1 is DFQATT and CDR2 is SNEGSKA (reference sequence). The CDR3 covers 14 residues. This chain's CDR3 is CSANIRDLVDTQYF. CDR3 nucleotides: TGCAGTGCTAATATCCGGGACCTGGTGGATACGCAGTATTTT.

The chain joins TRBV12-3 or TRBV12-4 to TRBJ2-3; no clear D gene. There are 13 residues in the CDR3. The V end lost 4 bases, the J end lost 5 bases, and 10 bases lay between the germline ends. The CDR3 here is CASSSWALDTQYF. In nucleotides, the CDR3 is TGTGCCAGCAGTTCATGGGCGTTAGATACGCAGTATTTT.

V usage is TRBV9 and J usage is TRBJ2-1; 7 bases are shared with TRBD2. With V trimmed by 0 bases and J by 10 bases, 10 bases remained unmatched. Germline loops: CDR1 SGDLS, CDR2 YYNGEE. CDR3 length: 15 amino acids. CDR3 loop: CASSVGGLVGLEQFF. DNA for the CDR3: TGTGCCAGCAGCGTAGGAGGACTAGTGGGGTTGGAGCAGTTCTTC.